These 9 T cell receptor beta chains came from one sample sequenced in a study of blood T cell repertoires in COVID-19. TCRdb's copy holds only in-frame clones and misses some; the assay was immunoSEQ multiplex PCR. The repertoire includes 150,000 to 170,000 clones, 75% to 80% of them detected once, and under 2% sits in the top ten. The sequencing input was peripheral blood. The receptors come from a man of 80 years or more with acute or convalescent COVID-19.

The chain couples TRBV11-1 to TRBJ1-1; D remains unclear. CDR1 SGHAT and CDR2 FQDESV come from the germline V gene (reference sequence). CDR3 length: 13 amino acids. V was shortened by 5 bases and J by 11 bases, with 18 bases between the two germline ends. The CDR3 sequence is CASSPRARGSAFF. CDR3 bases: TGTGCCAGCAGCCCGCGGGCTCGAGGTTCGGCTTTCTTT.

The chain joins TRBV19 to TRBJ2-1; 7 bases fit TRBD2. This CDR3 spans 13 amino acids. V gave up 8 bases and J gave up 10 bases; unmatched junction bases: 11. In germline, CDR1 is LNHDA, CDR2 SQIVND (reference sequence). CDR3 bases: TGTGCCAGTGCAGGGCTGGGGGGGGGAGAGCAGTTCTTC. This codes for CASAGLGGGEQFF.

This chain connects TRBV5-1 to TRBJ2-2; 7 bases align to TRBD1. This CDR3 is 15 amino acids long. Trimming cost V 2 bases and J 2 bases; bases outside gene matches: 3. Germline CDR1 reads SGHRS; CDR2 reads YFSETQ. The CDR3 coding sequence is TGCGCCAGCAGCTTCGGGACAGCAAACACCGGGGAGCTGTTTTTT. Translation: CASSFGTANTGELFF.

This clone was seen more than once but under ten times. The chain's CDR3 is CASRGSGNYGYTF. DNA of the CDR3: TGTGCCAGCAGAGGCTCCGGGAACTATGGCTACACCTTC. The chain links TRBV6-5 to TRBJ1-2; D unclear. Trimming pared 6 bases from V and 2 bases from J, leaving 10 bases between. The CDR3 has 13 amino acids. Per germline, CDR1 MNHEY and CDR2 SVGAGI.

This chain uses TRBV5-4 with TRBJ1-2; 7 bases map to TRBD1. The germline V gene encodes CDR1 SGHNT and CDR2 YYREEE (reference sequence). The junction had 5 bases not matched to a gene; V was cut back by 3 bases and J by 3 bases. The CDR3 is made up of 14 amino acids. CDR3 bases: TGTGCCAGCAGCTACGGCGACAGGGACTATGGCTACACCTTC. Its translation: CASSYGDRDYGYTF.

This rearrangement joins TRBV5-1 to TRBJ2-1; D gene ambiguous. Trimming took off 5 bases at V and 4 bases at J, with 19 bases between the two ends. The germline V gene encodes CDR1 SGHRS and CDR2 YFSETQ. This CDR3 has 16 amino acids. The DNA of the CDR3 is TGCGCCAGCAGTAACTCAGCACAGCCCGAGTACAATGAGCAGTTCTTC. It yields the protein CASSNSAQPEYNEQFF.

The CDR3 loop reads CASSRGGSSFYEQYV. The CDR3 bases are TGTGCCAGCAGCAGAGGGGGCAGCTCCTTCTACGAGCAGTACGTC. The rearrangement uses TRBV6-5 and TRBJ2-7; 7 bases line up with TRBD1. The CDR3 extends over 15 amino acids. Losses at the gene ends were 6 bases for V and 3 bases for J; bases not matched to a gene: 11. CDR1 is MNHEY and CDR2 is SVGAGI in the germline V gene.

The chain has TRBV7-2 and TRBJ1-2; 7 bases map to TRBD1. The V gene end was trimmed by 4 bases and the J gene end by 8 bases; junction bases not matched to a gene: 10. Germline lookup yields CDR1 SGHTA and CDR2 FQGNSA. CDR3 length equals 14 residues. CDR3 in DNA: TGTGCCAGCAGCTCGAATCAGGGGGTGGGAGGCTACACCTTC. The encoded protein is CASSSNQGVGGYTF.

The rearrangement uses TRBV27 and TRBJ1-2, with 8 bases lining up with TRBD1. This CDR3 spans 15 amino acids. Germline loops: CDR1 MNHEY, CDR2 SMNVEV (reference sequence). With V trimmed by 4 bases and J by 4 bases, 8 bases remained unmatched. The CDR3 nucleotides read TGTGCCAGCAGTTCTGGGGGGACAGGCTTCTATGGCTACACCTTC. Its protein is CASSSGGTGFYGYTF.